This entry lists 10 T cell receptor beta chains sequenced from one sample in a study of blood T cell repertoires in COVID-19. Repertoires were generated with immunoSEQ multiplex PCR, while TCRdb's copy carries only in-frame clones and drops some. Of about 210,000 clones detected, about four fifths appear once; the ten largest clones hold less than 15%. Sequenced: peripheral blood. The source is a woman in her thirties or forties with acute or convalescent COVID-19.

This chain connects TRBV5-5 to TRBJ1-6, with unresolved D. Trimming removed 0 bases at V and 5 bases at J, with 6 bases between. The germline V gene has CDR1 SGHKS and CDR2 YYEKEE (reference sequence). This CDR3 has 14 amino acids. The CDR3 reads CASSLVVDNSPLHF. As DNA, the CDR3 is TGTGCCAGCAGCTTGGTAGTGGATAATTCACCCCTCCACTTT.

The chain is built from TRBV29-1 and TRBJ2-7; D is possibly TRBD2 (5 bases). The CDR3 loop spans 11 amino acids. Germline V lookup: CDR1 SQVTM, CDR2 ANQGSEA. Trimming left V 4 bases short and J 3 bases short, with 7 bases between. The CDR3 region is CSVGGNYEQYF. CDR3 coding DNA: TGCAGCGTTGGAGGGAACTACGAGCAGTACTTC.

The V gene is TRBV18, the J gene TRBJ2-1; TRBD2 aligns across 12 bases. J was trimmed by 0 bases and V by 3 bases; bases with no gene match: 6. Germline CDR1 is KGHSH and CDR2 is LQKENI. This CDR3 is built from 18 residues. CDR3 loop: CASSPPPTSGSSYNEQFF. In DNA, the CDR3 is TGTGCCAGCTCACCTCCCCCGACTAGCGGGAGCTCCTACAATGAGCAGTTCTTC. Complete variable domain (other parts from reference TRBV18 and TRBJ2-1): NAGVMQNPRHLVRRRGQEARLRCSPMKGHSHVYWYRQLPEEGLKFMVYLQKENIIDESGMPKERFSAEFPKEGPSILRIQQVVRGDSAAYFCASSPPPTSGSSYNEQFFGPGTRLTVL.

The chain uses TRBV6-5 and TRBJ1-2; TRBD1 matches at 9 bases. V was clipped by 7 bases and J by 5 bases; unmatched bases: 5. This CDR3 region has 13 residues. CDR1 is MNHEY and CDR2 is SVGAGI in the germline V gene. The CDR3 region is CASTPGQGYGYTF. The CDR3, as DNA: TGTGCCAGCACCCCGGGACAGGGTTATGGCTACACCTTC.

This chain joins TRBV3-1 (or the pseudogene TRBV3-2) and TRBJ1-2, with a weak D call TRBD1 (6 bases). In germline, CDR1 is LGHDT, CDR2 YNNKEL (reference sequence). The CDR3 has 13 residues. The V end lost 8 bases, the J end lost 5 bases, and 15 bases lay between the germline ends. The DNA of the CDR3 is TGTGCCAGCGGTTTAGGACAGTCATATGGCTACACCTTC. It is translated as CASGLGQSYGYTF.

This chain joins TRBV10-3 and TRBJ2-2; 9 bases fit TRBD2. The CDR3 spans 18 residues. V shed 2 bases, J shed 6 bases, and the junction held 13 bases outside the gene matches. Germline V gene sequence: CDR1 ENHRY, CDR2 SYGVKD. The CDR3 DNA reads TGTGCCATCAGTGAGCTTGGGATAGCGGGAGCCTCGGCCGGGGAGCTGTTTTTT. Translation: CAISELGIAGASAGELFF.

V usage is TRBV27 and J usage is TRBJ1-2, with TRBD1 identical over 8 bases. The CDR3 has 14 residues. With 6 bases clipped from V and 4 bases from J, the junction kept 7 bases outside the gene matches. CDR1 and CDR2 (germline): MNHEY, SMNVEV (reference sequence). For the CDR3, the DNA is TGTGCCAGCAGACTGACAGGGGACATCTATGGCTACACCTTC. As protein: CASRLTGDIYGYTF.

The V call is TRBV6-5, the J call TRBJ2-7; D gene ambiguous. V was trimmed by 4 bases and J by 2 bases, leaving 12 bases between them. The CDR3 totals 14 residues. The V gene's germline CDR1 is MNHEY and CDR2 SVGAGI. The CDR3 protein is CASSSYPETYEQYF. In DNA form, the CDR3 reads TGTGCCAGCAGTTCTTATCCAGAAACCTACGAGCAGTACTTC.

This chain joins TRBV6-5 and TRBJ1-1; possibly TRBD1 for D (5 bases). Germline V gene sequence: CDR1 MNHEY, CDR2 SVGAGI. The ends were cut back, 6 bases at V and 0 bases at J, with 14 bases in the middle. CDR3 length equals 15 residues. The CDR3 coding sequence is TGTGCCAGCAGCACCTTCGGACACCTGAACACTGAAGCTTTCTTT. It is translated as CASSTFGHLNTEAFF.

This clone occurred many times. The chain couples TRBV27 to TRBJ1-5; D not resolved. This CDR3 region has 15 residues. V dropped 5 bases and J dropped 0 bases, with 11 bases sitting between them. The germline V gene has CDR1 MNHEY and CDR2 SMNVEV (reference sequence). CDR3 sequence: CASSPQLVSNQPQHF. The DNA for the CDR3 is TGTGCCAGCAGTCCCCAGCTAGTTAGCAATCAGCCCCAGCATTTT.